These 9 T cell receptor beta chains originate from one sample sequenced in a study of Ad26.COV2.S vaccination and SARS-CoV-2 variants (dated by TCRdb to the early 2020s). What the treatment or condition label conveys for this sample: around 19 received Ad26.COV2.S at low or high dose, single or two shots; 5 received placebo; per-sample allocation not given. Repertoires of vaccine and placebo recipients were sequenced from samples collected on day 63 after the first injection. Libraries were constructed by the immunoSEQ multiplex PCR assay. Held by TCRdb, this immuneACCESS table contains in-frame sequences only and omits some clones. Under half of the omission traces to an unresolved V gene where checked; the cause of the rest is unknown. The table for this sample lists roughly 390,000 clones; approximately 86% of them were counted only once. The ten largest account for roughly 3.2% of the sample.

Sequenced here: peripheral blood, sampled in a trial of Ad26.COV2.S vaccine versus placebo. These receptors originate from a person aged 18-60 years who received the Ad26.COV2.S COVID-19 vaccine or a placebo.

This chain joins TRBV5-1 and TRBJ1-2; D is perhaps TRBD1 (6 bases). V was clipped by 2 bases and J by 2 bases, with 16 bases between them. This CDR3 contains 16 residues. Germline CDR1 reads SGHRS; CDR2 reads YFSETQ. In nucleotides, the CDR3 is TGCGCCAGCAGCTTCCCCCTGACAGGCCTAAACTATGGCTACACCTTC. Translated: CASSFPLTGLNYGYTF. Full variable domain (outside the CDR3, taken from reference TRBV5-1 and TRBJ1-2): KAGVTQTPRYLIKTRGQQVTLSCSPISGHRSVSWYQQTPGQGLQFLFEYFSETQRNKGNFPGRFSGRQFSNSRSEMNVSTLELGDSALYLCASSFPLTGLNYGYTFGSGTRLTVV.

The V and J genes are TRBV29-1 and TRBJ2-1; no reliable D call. From germline, CDR1 is SQVTM and CDR2 ANQGSEA. There are 14 residues in the CDR3. Trimming took off 4 bases at V and 0 bases at J, with 10 bases between the two ends. The CDR3 DNA is TGCAGCGTTGTGTTAGCCCACTCCTACAATGAGCAGTTCTTC. Translation: CSVVLAHSYNEQFF.

The J gene is TRBJ2-1, the V gene TRBV15, with no clear D. V gave up 1 base and J gave up 6 bases, with 7 bases separating them. Germline assignment: CDR1 LNHNV and CDR2 YYDKDF (reference sequence). This CDR3 contains 13 residues. Here the CDR3 DNA reads TGTGCCACCAGCAGAGGGGTTAGCAATGAGCAGTTCTTC. Its translation: CATSRGVSNEQFF.

CDR3: CSVVRGGNNEQFF. The CDR3 bases are TGCAGCGTTGTAAGGGGCGGCAACAATGAGCAGTTCTTC. V is TRBV29-1 and J is TRBJ2-1, with TRBD1 as a possible D gene (5 bases). Trimming pared 4 bases from V and 5 bases from J, leaving 12 bases between. The CDR3 length is 13 residues. Germline V gene data show CDR1 as SQVTM and CDR2 as ANQGSEA.

The chain carries TRBV5-5 and TRBJ2-7; D is unresolved. Germline CDR1 SGHKS, CDR2 YYEKEE (reference sequence). The V end lost 2 bases, the J end lost 3 bases, and 12 bases lay between the germline ends. The CDR3 spans 14 residues. DNA for the CDR3: TGTGCCAGCAGCTTAGAAACCAACGTCTACGAGCAGTACTTC. This codes for CASSLETNVYEQYF.

The rearrangement joins TRBV27 to TRBJ1-2; D is unclear. Trimming pared 8 bases from V and 0 bases from J, leaving 10 bases between. Germline assignment: CDR1 MNHEY and CDR2 SMNVEV (reference sequence). The CDR3 extends over 13 amino acids. The DNA of the CDR3 is TGTGCCAGCGGAGAAAATTCTAACTATGGCTACACCTTC. It specifies CASGENSNYGYTF.

This chain links TRBV10-3 with TRBJ1-5, with 8 nucleotides matching TRBD1. Germline V gene lookup returns CDR1 ENHRY and CDR2 SYGVKD. This CDR3 region has 16 residues. V lost 4 bases and J lost 9; bases outside the gene matches: 14. CDR3: CAISAEPGTGYPPQHF. CDR3 nucleotides: TGTGCCATCAGTGCAGAGCCCGGGACAGGCTATCCGCCCCAGCATTTT.

The chain carries TRBV19 and TRBJ1-5; 9 bases fit TRBD1. The germline V gene has CDR1 LNHDA and CDR2 SQIVND (reference sequence). V gave up 6 bases and J gave up 3 bases; unmatched junction bases: 6. The CDR3 runs 15 residues. DNA of the CDR3: TGTGCCAGTAGGGACAGGGGAGGTGACAATCAGCCCCAGCATTTT. Protein product: CASRDRGGDNQPQHF.

This chain's CDR3 is CASSVAAGTPLHF. CDR3 in DNA: TGTGCCAGCAGCGTAGCGGCAGGAACACCCCTCCACTTT. This sequence joins TRBV9 and TRBJ1-6; D gene ambiguous. The CDR3 has 13 residues. The V gene lost 0 bases and the J gene lost 11 bases, with 9 bases spanning the gap. The germline V gene has CDR1 SGDLS and CDR2 YYNGEE.